This TCR beta chain was captured in a study of graft-versus-host responses after intestinal transplantation. For the study at large: Among the recipients, transplants were multivisceral, liver-intestinal, or isolated intestinal.

Clones were read by immunoSEQ multiplex PCR, and TCRdb kept only the in-frame ones, dropping some. The sample records about 21,000 clones, 92% being singletons. Germline V CDR1 and CDR2: MGHRA, YSYEKL. The germline V and J ends were trimmed by 0 bases and 4 bases, with 16 bases remaining between them. The CDR3 runs to 17 residues. The sample here was PBMCs, taken about 260 days after intestinal transplant. The sequence derives from a human patient who received an intestinal transplant, so some T cells may come from the graft donor. V usage is TRBV4-1 and J usage is TRBJ1-3; the D is unclear. CDR3: CASSQEGWGTAGNTIYF. Here the CDR3 DNA reads TGCGCCAGCAGCCAAGAAGGTTGGGGAACCGCCGGAAACACCATATATTTT.